This TCR beta chain was identified in a study of blood T cell repertoires in COVID-19. Study context: Researchers got acute and convalescent COVID-19 samples from the United States, Italy and Spain. Sources were T cells, B-cell-depleted T cells, or PBMCs; the material itself was cDNA or gDNA.

Turning to this clone: This CDR3 is also generated by other DNA sequences in the sample.

In the original processing: Reference gene primer amplification yielded estimated nucleated cell counts. This table comes from immunoSEQ multiplex PCR, and its TCRdb copy is limited to in-frame clones, with some not included. V and J calls and clone size are copied from that table; D and trimming were computed from the DNA. The sample gives about 190,000 clones, about nine tenths of which show up once; under 2.5% is in the top ten. J was trimmed by 3 bases and V by 6 bases; bases with no gene match: 8. The CDR3 is 14 residues long. The germline CDR1 and CDR2 sequences are MNHEY and SVGAGI. Sequenced material: peripheral blood. The rearrangement uses TRBV6-5 and TRBJ2-7, with 7 bases matching TRBD1. The sequence was obtained from a man in his 70s with active or convalescent COVID-19. The CDR3 spells CASSQTGSSYEQYF. The CDR3 nucleotides read TGTGCCAGCAGCCAGACAGGGTCAAGCTACGAGCAGTACTTC.